A selection of T cell receptor beta chains follows, all from one sample in a study of T cell changes during pregnancy in multiple sclerosis. Only in-frame clones appear in the TCRdb table, and some are missing; sequencing was by immunoSEQ multiplex PCR. The sample shows about 53,000 clones, 85% to 90% of them seen only once. The input for sequencing was peripheral blood, taken after pregnancy. The source is a female donor in good health, enrolled as a control in a pregnancy study. Both conserved end residues are part of each CDR3. The D gene is left open where the match is weak. Size values are once, few and many counts, or a class for expanded clones, and some rows have none.

v_call: TRBV5-1; j_call: TRBJ1-1; clone_size: -; d_call: -; cdr3_nt: TGCGCCAGCAGCTGGAGACCGGGACAAGTCAACACTGAAGCTTTCTTT; cdr3_aa: CASSWRPGQVNTEAFF
v_call: TRBV9; j_call: TRBJ1-2; clone_size: few; d_call: TRBD1; cdr3_nt: TGTGCCAGCAGCGTAGACAGGGGTTCCTATGGCTACACCTTC; cdr3_aa: CASSVDRGSYGYTF
v_call: TRBV27; j_call: TRBJ2-7; clone_size: -; d_call: TRBD1; cdr3_nt: TGTGCCAGCAGTTTACCTGGACAGGGTCTCTACGAGCAGTACTTC; cdr3_aa: CASSLPGQGLYEQYF
v_call: TRBV9; j_call: TRBJ1-1; clone_size: -; d_call: TRBD1; cdr3_nt: TGTGCCAGCAGCGTAGATCCGGGCGGGGGACAGGGATGGAACACTGAAGCTTTCTTT; cdr3_aa: CASSVDPGGGQGWNTEAFF
v_call: TRBV7-2; j_call: TRBJ1-2; clone_size: -; d_call: -; cdr3_nt: TGTGCCAGCAGCCAGACCACTGATGCGGGATATGGCTACACCTTC; cdr3_aa: CASSQTTDAGYGYTF
v_call: TRBV5-4; j_call: TRBJ2-5; clone_size: -; d_call: -; cdr3_nt: TGTGCCAGCAACCCCGGGAAGGGAGAGACCCAGTACTTC; cdr3_aa: CASNPGKGETQYF
v_call: TRBV11-2; j_call: TRBJ1-4; clone_size: -; d_call: TRBD1; cdr3_nt: TGTGCCAGCAGCCCATGGGACAGTGAAACAACTAATGAAAAACTGTTTTTT; cdr3_aa: CASSPWDSETTNEKLFF
v_call: TRBV4-3; j_call: TRBJ2-3; clone_size: -; d_call: -; cdr3_nt: TGCGCCAGCAGCCAAGATAGGCTAGGTGCAGATACGCAGTATTTT; cdr3_aa: CASSQDRLGADTQYF
v_call: TRBV23-1; j_call: TRBJ1-2; clone_size: -; d_call: TRBD1; cdr3_nt: TGCGCCAGCAGTCAATCCTTCGCAGGGGGAGTCTATGGCTACACCTTC; cdr3_aa: CASSQSFAGGVYGYTF
v_call: TRBV10-2; j_call: TRBJ2-3; clone_size: -; d_call: -; cdr3_nt: TGCGCCAGCAGCGAGGTTGGGAGGACAGATACGCAGTATTTT; cdr3_aa: CASSEVGRTDTQYF
v_call: TRBV30; j_call: TRBJ1-2; clone_size: -; d_call: -; cdr3_nt: TGTGCCTGGACTCCCGGAGGACAGATAGTTGGCACCTTC; cdr3_aa: CAWTPGGQIVGTF
v_call: TRBV5-4; j_call: TRBJ2-1; clone_size: few; d_call: TRBD2; cdr3_nt: TGTGCCAGCAGCTCCCTAGCGGGAAGGGCTAACAATGAGCAGTTCTTC; cdr3_aa: CASSSLAGRANNEQFF
v_call: TRBV6-6; j_call: TRBJ1-2; clone_size: few; d_call: TRBD1; cdr3_nt: TGTGCCAGCAGTGACAGGGGAGTGGACTATGGCTACACCTTC; cdr3_aa: CASSDRGVDYGYTF
v_call: TRBV5-5; j_call: TRBJ1-5; clone_size: -; d_call: -; cdr3_nt: TGTGCCAGCAGCTTGGGGGCGGGTAATCAGCCCCAGCATTTT; cdr3_aa: CASSLGAGNQPQHF
v_call: TRBV5-1; j_call: TRBJ2-1; clone_size: -; d_call: TRBD2; cdr3_nt: TGCGCCAGCAGATCTCATAGCGGGGACTCCTACAATGAGCAGTTCTTC; cdr3_aa: CASRSHSGDSYNEQFF
v_call: TRBV29-1; j_call: TRBJ1-1; clone_size: -; d_call: -; cdr3_nt: TGCAGCGTTGAAAGGGCGGTCCGGGGAGCTTTCTTT; cdr3_aa: CSVERAVRGAFF
v_call: TRBV18; j_call: TRBJ2-1; clone_size: -; d_call: -; cdr3_nt: TGTGCCAGCTCACCAAGGCGGAACTCCTACAATGAGCAGTTCTTC; cdr3_aa: CASSPRRNSYNEQFF
v_call: TRBV7-8; j_call: TRBJ2-1; clone_size: -; d_call: TRBD2; cdr3_nt: TGTGCCAGCAGCTTACTTAGCGGGAGGGCCGGTTACAATGAGCAGTTCTTC; cdr3_aa: CASSLLSGRAGYNEQFF
v_call: TRBV7-9; j_call: TRBJ2-5; clone_size: -; d_call: -; cdr3_nt: TGTGCCAGCAGCCAGAGGGAAGGGCGAGAGACCCAGTACTTC; cdr3_aa: CASSQREGRETQYF
v_call: TRBV6-6; j_call: TRBJ1-4; clone_size: -; d_call: -; cdr3_nt: TGTGCCAGCAGTTATCGGGGGGGTAATGAAAAACTGTTTTTT; cdr3_aa: CASSYRGGNEKLFF
v_call: TRBV2; j_call: TRBJ1-1; clone_size: -; d_call: -; cdr3_nt: TGTGCCAGCACCGGTAGGACAACATCTGAAGCTTTCTTT; cdr3_aa: CASTGRTTSEAFF
v_call: TRBV7-9; j_call: TRBJ2-3; clone_size: -; d_call: TRBD2; cdr3_nt: TGTGCCAGCAGTTCTGGACTAGCCGCTAGCACAGATACGCAGTATTTT; cdr3_aa: CASSSGLAASTDTQYF
v_call: TRBV7-2; j_call: TRBJ2-1; clone_size: -; d_call: TRBD2; cdr3_nt: TGTGCCAGCAGCCTCGGGCTAGCGGGGGGGAATGAGCAGTTCTTC; cdr3_aa: CASSLGLAGGNEQFF
v_call: TRBV2; j_call: TRBJ1-1; clone_size: -; d_call: -; cdr3_nt: TGTGCCACCGCAGGGCGGACTGAAGCTTTCTTT; cdr3_aa: CATAGRTEAFF
v_call: TRBV6-5; j_call: TRBJ2-7; clone_size: -; d_call: -; cdr3_nt: TGTGCCAGCAAAGAGCGGGCACTCTCCTACGAGCAGTACTTC; cdr3_aa: CASKERALSYEQYF
v_call: TRBV5-1; j_call: TRBJ2-7; clone_size: -; d_call: -; cdr3_nt: TGCGCCAGCAGCTTGGACTTGGTCGTCTACGAGCAGTACTTC; cdr3_aa: CASSLDLVVYEQYF
v_call: TRBV29-1; j_call: TRBJ2-3; clone_size: once; d_call: TRBD1; cdr3_nt: TGCAGCGTGTTAAGGGACAGGGGGCGTTCAGATACGCAGTATTTT; cdr3_aa: CSVLRDRGRSDTQYF
v_call: TRBV27; j_call: TRBJ2-3; clone_size: -; d_call: -; cdr3_nt: TGTGCCAGCAGTTTCCTCAGCACAGATACGCAGTATTTT; cdr3_aa: CASSFLSTDTQYF
v_call: TRBV18; j_call: TRBJ1-2; clone_size: -; d_call: -; cdr3_nt: TGTGCCACAAGGGGGATCAACTATGGCTACACCTTC; cdr3_aa: CATRGINYGYTF
v_call: TRBV10-3; j_call: TRBJ1-5; clone_size: -; d_call: TRBD1; cdr3_nt: TGTGCCATCAGTGGTGACTGGACAGGGGGTTTCGATCAGCCCCAGCATTTT; cdr3_aa: CAISGDWTGGFDQPQHF
v_call: TRBV5-4; j_call: TRBJ1-6; clone_size: -; d_call: -; cdr3_nt: TGTGCCAGCAGCTTGGCTCCCGGGAGCTCCTATAATTCACCCCTCCACTTT; cdr3_aa: CASSLAPGSSYNSPLHF
v_call: TRBV18; j_call: TRBJ2-7; clone_size: -; d_call: TRBD1; cdr3_nt: TGTGCCAGCTCACCACCCCCCCCGACAGGGGACTCCTACGAGCAGTACTTC; cdr3_aa: CASSPPPPTGDSYEQYF
v_call: TRBV10-1; j_call: TRBJ2-1; clone_size: -; d_call: TRBD1; cdr3_nt: TGCGCCAGCAGTGAGTCGAAACAGGGGTTCTCCTACAATGAGCAGTTCTTC; cdr3_aa: CASSESKQGFSYNEQFF
v_call: TRBV30; j_call: TRBJ2-1; clone_size: -; d_call: -; cdr3_nt: TGTGCCTGCCGACACCTCTACAATGAGCAGTTCTTC; cdr3_aa: CACRHLYNEQFF
v_call: TRBV27; j_call: TRBJ2-2; clone_size: -; d_call: -; cdr3_nt: TGTGCCAGCAGTCCCCGGGTAGCGACGAACACCGGGGAGCTGTTTTTT; cdr3_aa: CASSPRVATNTGELFF
v_call: TRBV4-2; j_call: TRBJ1-1; clone_size: -; d_call: TRBD1; cdr3_nt: TGTGCCAGCAGCCATATTAGGGCCGTTGGATCGACAGGGGCGAACACTGAAGCTTTCTTT; cdr3_aa: CASSHIRAVGSTGANTEAFF
v_call: TRBV27; j_call: TRBJ2-7; clone_size: -; d_call: TRBD2; cdr3_nt: TGTGCCAGCAGCCCGATTCGGACTAGCGGGACTGGCTACGAGCAGTACTTC; cdr3_aa: CASSPIRTSGTGYEQYF
v_call: TRBV19; j_call: TRBJ1-4; clone_size: -; d_call: -; cdr3_nt: TGTGCCAGTAGTATTGGGGAGACTAATGAAAAACTGTTTTTT; cdr3_aa: CASSIGETNEKLFF
v_call: TRBV5-5; j_call: TRBJ1-2; clone_size: -; d_call: -; cdr3_nt: TGTGCCAGCAGCTTTCCAGCCCAGGAGGGTGGCTACACCTTC; cdr3_aa: CASSFPAQEGGYTF
v_call: TRBV4-3; j_call: TRBJ2-3; clone_size: -; d_call: TRBD1; cdr3_nt: TGCGCCAGCAGCCAAGGGTCGGGACAGGGTACAGATACGCAGTATTTT; cdr3_aa: CASSQGSGQGTDTQYF
v_call: TRBV6-8; j_call: TRBJ2-2; clone_size: -; d_call: -; cdr3_nt: TGTGCCAGCAGGCTAGCGCCGAACACCGGGGAGCTGTTTTTT; cdr3_aa: CASRLAPNTGELFF
v_call: TRBV11-2; j_call: TRBJ2-1; clone_size: -; d_call: -; cdr3_nt: -; cdr3_aa: CASSLVGQGIVGRFF
v_call: TRBV7-2; j_call: TRBJ2-7; clone_size: -; d_call: -; cdr3_nt: TGTGCCAGCAGCTTAAACGCGGGGGCCCCCTACGAGCAGTACTTC; cdr3_aa: CASSLNAGAPYEQYF
v_call: TRBV4-2; j_call: TRBJ2-7; clone_size: -; d_call: TRBD2; cdr3_nt: TGTGCCAGCAGCTTACTAGCGGGTCTTCGGGAGCAGTACTTC; cdr3_aa: CASSLLAGLREQYF
v_call: TRBV28; j_call: TRBJ2-1; clone_size: -; d_call: TRBD2; cdr3_nt: TGTGCCAGCAGTGACCTAGCGGGAATGGTCAATGAGCAGTTCTTC; cdr3_aa: CASSDLAGMVNEQFF
v_call: TRBV4-2; j_call: TRBJ2-7; clone_size: -; d_call: -; cdr3_nt: TGTGCCAGCAGCCAAGAGGGCGCCTACGAGCAGTACTTC; cdr3_aa: CASSQEGAYEQYF
v_call: TRBV19; j_call: TRBJ1-3; clone_size: once; d_call: -; cdr3_nt: TGTGCCAGTAGTCTCCGGGTTGGAGCTGGAAACACCATATATTTT; cdr3_aa: CASSLRVGAGNTIYF
v_call: TRBV9; j_call: TRBJ1-1; clone_size: -; d_call: TRBD1; cdr3_nt: TGTGCCAGCAGCGGAGCAGGGGGCACTGAAGCTTTCTTT; cdr3_aa: CASSGAGGTEAFF
v_call: TRBV19; j_call: TRBJ1-1; clone_size: -; d_call: -; cdr3_nt: TGTGCCAGTAGCCTCCGCGGGGGCGCGATCGACACTGAAGCTTTCTTT; cdr3_aa: CASSLRGGAIDTEAFF
v_call: TRBV2; j_call: TRBJ1-1; clone_size: -; d_call: -; cdr3_nt: TGTGCCAGCATAAGGAGGTCAGGCGCAGCGGGTACTGAAGCTTTCTTT; cdr3_aa: CASIRRSGAAGTEAFF
v_call: TRBV9; j_call: TRBJ2-7; clone_size: -; d_call: TRBD1; cdr3_nt: TGTGCCAGCAGCGTGGGACAGGGGGGAACCTACGAGCAGTACTTC; cdr3_aa: CASSVGQGGTYEQYF
v_call: TRBV2; j_call: TRBJ2-1; clone_size: -; d_call: TRBD2; cdr3_nt: TGTGCCAGCCCAACCGCGGGGGAGAATGAGCAGTTCTTC; cdr3_aa: CASPTAGENEQFF
v_call: TRBV27; j_call: TRBJ1-2; clone_size: -; d_call: TRBD1; cdr3_nt: TGTGCCAGCAGTTTATCGGGACAGAACTATGGCTACACCTTC; cdr3_aa: CASSLSGQNYGYTF
v_call: TRBV7-3; j_call: TRBJ2-3; clone_size: -; d_call: -; cdr3_nt: TGTGCCAGCAGCTTAATCCCTTTACGGCTAGCCGGTAGCACAGATACGCAGTATTTT; cdr3_aa: CASSLIPLRLAGSTDTQYF
v_call: TRBV5-1; j_call: TRBJ1-6; clone_size: -; d_call: TRBD1; cdr3_nt: TGCGCCAGCAGCTTGGCCTCGACAGGGGGCAATTCACCCCTCCACTTT; cdr3_aa: CASSLASTGGNSPLHF
v_call: TRBV19; j_call: TRBJ1-5; clone_size: -; d_call: -; cdr3_nt: TGTGCCAGTAGTATAGCCTCCGGGGGGTGGGATCAGCCCCAGCATTTT; cdr3_aa: CASSIASGGWDQPQHF
v_call: TRBV4-2; j_call: TRBJ2-3; clone_size: -; d_call: TRBD2; cdr3_nt: TGTGCCAGCAGCCAAGGACTAGCGGGGGGGGTTGATACGCAGTATTTT; cdr3_aa: CASSQGLAGGVDTQYF
v_call: TRBV5-5; j_call: TRBJ2-5; clone_size: once; d_call: TRBD1; cdr3_nt: TGTGCCAGCAGCATGACAGGGGGCAAAGAGACCCAGTACTTC; cdr3_aa: CASSMTGGKETQYF
v_call: TRBV30; j_call: TRBJ2-7; clone_size: -; d_call: -; cdr3_nt: TGTGCCTGGAGCCAGAGACTAGGGACCTACGAGCAGTACTTC; cdr3_aa: CAWSQRLGTYEQYF
v_call: TRBV27; j_call: TRBJ1-1; clone_size: once; d_call: TRBD1; cdr3_nt: TGTGCCAGCAGTTGGACAGGGAGGAGGAACACTGAAGCTTTCTTT; cdr3_aa: CASSWTGRRNTEAFF